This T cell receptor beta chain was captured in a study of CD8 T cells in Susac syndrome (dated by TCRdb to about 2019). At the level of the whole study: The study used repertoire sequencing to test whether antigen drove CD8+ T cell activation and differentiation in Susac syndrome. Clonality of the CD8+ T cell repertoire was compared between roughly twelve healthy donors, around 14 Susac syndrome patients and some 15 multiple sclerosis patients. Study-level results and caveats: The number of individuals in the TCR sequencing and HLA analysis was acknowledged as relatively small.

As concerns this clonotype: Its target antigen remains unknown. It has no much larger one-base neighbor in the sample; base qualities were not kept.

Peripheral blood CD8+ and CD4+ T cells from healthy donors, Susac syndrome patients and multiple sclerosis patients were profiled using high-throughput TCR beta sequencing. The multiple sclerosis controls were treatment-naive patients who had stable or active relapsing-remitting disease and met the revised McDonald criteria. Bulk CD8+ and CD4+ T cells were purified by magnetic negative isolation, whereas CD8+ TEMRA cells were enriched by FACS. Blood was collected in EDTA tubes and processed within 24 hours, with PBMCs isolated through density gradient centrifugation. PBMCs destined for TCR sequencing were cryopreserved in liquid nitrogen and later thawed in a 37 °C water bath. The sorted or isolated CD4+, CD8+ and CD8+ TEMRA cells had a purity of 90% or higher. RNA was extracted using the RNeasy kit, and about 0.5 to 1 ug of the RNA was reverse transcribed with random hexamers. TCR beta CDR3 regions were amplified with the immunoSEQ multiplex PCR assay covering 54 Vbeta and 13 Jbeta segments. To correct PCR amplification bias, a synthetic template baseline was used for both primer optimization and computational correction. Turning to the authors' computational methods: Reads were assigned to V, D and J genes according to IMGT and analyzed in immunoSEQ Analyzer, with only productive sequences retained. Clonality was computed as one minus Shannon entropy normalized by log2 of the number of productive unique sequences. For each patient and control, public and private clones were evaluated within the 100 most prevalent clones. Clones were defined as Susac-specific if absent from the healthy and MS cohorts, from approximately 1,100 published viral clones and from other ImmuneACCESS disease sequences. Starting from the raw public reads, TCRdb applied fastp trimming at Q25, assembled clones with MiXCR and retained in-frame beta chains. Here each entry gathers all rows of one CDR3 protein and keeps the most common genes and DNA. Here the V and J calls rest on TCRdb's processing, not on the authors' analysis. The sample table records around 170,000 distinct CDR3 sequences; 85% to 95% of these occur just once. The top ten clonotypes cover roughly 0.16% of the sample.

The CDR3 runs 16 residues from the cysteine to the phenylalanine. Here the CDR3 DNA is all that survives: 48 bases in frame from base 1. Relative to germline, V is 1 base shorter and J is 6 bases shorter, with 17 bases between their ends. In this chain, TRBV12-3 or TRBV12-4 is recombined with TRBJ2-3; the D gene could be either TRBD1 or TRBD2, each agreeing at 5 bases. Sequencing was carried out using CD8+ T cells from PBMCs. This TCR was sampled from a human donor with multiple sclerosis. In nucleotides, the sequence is TGTGCCAGCAGTTTAGATCCTCCGGGGCGCGGGGATACGCAGTATTTT. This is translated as CASSLDPPGRGDTQYF.